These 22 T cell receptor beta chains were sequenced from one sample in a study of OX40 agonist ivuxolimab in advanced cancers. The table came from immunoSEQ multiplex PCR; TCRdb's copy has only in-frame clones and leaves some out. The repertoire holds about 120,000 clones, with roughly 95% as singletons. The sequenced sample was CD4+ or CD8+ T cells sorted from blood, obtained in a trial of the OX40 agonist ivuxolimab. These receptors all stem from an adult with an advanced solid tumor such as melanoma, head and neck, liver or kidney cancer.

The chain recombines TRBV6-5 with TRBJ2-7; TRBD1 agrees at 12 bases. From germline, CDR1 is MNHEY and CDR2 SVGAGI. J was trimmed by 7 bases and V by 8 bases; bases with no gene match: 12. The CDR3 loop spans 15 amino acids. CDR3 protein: CASGFPGQGAREQYF. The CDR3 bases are TGTGCCAGCGGGTTCCCGGGACAGGGGGCGAGGGAGCAGTACTTC.

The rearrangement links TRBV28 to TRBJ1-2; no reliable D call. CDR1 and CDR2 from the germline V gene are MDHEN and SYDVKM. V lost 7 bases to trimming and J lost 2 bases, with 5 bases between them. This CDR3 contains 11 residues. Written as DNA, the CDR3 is TGTGCCAGCATAGGGAACTATGGCTACACCTTC. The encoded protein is CASIGNYGYTF.

In DNA form, the CDR3 reads TGTGCCAGCAGTGTAGCGGGAGTGGGGCGAGAGACCCAGTACTTC. Amino acids: CASSVAGVGRETQYF. The V call is TRBV6-1, the J call TRBJ2-5; TRBD2 matches at 9 bases. This CDR3 has 15 amino acids. Germline loops: CDR1 MNHNS, CDR2 SASEGT. After removal of 4 bases from V and 4 bases from J, the junction contained 7 bases not matched to a gene.

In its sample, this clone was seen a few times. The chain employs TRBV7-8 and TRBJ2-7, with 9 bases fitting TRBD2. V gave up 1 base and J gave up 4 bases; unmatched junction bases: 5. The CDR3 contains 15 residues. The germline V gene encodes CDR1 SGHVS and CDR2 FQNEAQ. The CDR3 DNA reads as TGTGCCAGCAGCTTAGTGGCGGGAGGGAGTTACGAGCAGTACTTC. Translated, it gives CASSLVAGGSYEQYF.

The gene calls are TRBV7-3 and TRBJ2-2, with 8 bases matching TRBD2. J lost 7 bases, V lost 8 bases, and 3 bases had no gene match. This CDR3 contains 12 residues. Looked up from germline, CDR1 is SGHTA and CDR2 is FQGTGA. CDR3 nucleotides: TGTGCCAGCGGACTAGCCGGCGGGGAGCTGTTTTTT. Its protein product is CASGLAGGELFF. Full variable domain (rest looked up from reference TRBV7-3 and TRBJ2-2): GAGVSQTPSNKVTEKGKYVELRCDPISGHTALYWYRQSLGQGPEFLIYFQGTGAADDSGLPNDRFFAVRPEGSVSTLKIQRTERGDSAVYLCASGLAGGELFFGEGSRLTVL.

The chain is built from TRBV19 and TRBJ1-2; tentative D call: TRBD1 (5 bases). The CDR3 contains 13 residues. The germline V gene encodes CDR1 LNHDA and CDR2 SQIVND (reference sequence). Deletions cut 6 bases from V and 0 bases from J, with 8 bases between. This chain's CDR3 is CASRDTTNYGYTF. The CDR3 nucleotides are TGTGCCAGTAGGGACACCACTAACTATGGCTACACCTTC.

The CDR3 DNA follows: TGTGCCAGCAGCTTGCCCGGGACTTTAGGCTGGAACGAGCAGTACTTC. It translates to CASSLPGTLGWNEQYF. V usage is TRBV5-6 and J usage is TRBJ2-7, with a tentative D call TRBD2 (6 bases). Germline lookup yields CDR1 SGHDT and CDR2 YYEEEE. There are 16 residues in the CDR3. Trimming removed 1 base at V and 5 bases at J, with 19 bases between.

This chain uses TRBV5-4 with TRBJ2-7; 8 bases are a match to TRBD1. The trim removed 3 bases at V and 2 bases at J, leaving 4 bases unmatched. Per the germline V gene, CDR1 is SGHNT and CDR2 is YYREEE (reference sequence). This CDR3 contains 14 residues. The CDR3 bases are TGTGCCAGCAGCTCAGGACAGGGCACCTACGAGCAGTACTTC. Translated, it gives CASSSGQGTYEQYF. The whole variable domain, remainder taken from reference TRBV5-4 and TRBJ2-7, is ETGVTQSPTHLIKTRGQQVTLRCSSQSGHNTVSWYQQALGQGPQFIFQYYREEENGRGNFPPRFSGLQFPNYSSELNVNALELDDSALYLCASSSGQGTYEQYFGPGTRLTVT.

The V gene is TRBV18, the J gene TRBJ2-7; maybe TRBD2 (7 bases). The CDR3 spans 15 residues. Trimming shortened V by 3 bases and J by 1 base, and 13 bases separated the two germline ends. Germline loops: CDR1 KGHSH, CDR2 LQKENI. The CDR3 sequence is CASSPSGGASYEQYF. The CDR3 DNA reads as TGTGCCAGCTCACCGAGTGGGGGGGCATCCTACGAGCAGTACTTC.

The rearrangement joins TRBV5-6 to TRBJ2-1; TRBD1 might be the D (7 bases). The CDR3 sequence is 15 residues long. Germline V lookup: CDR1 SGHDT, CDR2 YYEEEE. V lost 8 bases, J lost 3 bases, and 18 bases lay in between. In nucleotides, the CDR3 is TGTGCCAGTTCCGAGGGGGGACAGAGCTACAATGAGCAGTTCTTC. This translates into CASSEGGQSYNEQFF.

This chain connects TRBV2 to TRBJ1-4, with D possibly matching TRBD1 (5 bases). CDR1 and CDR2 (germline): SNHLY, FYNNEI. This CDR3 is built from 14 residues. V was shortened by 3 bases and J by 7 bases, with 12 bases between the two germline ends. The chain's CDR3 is CASSEGRVGEKLFF. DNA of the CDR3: TGTGCCAGCAGTGAGGGCAGGGTAGGTGAAAAACTGTTTTTT. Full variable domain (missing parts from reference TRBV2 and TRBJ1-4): EPEVTQTPSHQVTQMGQEVILRCVPISNHLYFYWYRQILGQKVEFLVSFYNNEISEKSEIFDDQFSVERPDGSNFTLKIRSTKLEDSAMYFCASSEGRVGEKLFFGSGTQLSVL.

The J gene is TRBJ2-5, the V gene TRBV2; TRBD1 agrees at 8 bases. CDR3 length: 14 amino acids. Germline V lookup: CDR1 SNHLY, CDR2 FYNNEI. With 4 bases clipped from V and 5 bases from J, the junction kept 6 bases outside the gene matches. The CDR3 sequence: CASSGQGAGETQYF. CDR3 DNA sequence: TGTGCCAGCAGTGGGCAGGGGGCCGGGGAGACCCAGTACTTC.

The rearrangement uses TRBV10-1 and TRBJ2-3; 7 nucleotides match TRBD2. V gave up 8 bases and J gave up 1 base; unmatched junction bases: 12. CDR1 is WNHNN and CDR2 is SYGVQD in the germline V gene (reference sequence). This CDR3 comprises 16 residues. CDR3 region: CASSFVAGEGTDTQYF. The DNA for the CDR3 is TGCGCCAGCTCGTTTGTGGCGGGAGAGGGCACAGATACGCAGTATTTT.

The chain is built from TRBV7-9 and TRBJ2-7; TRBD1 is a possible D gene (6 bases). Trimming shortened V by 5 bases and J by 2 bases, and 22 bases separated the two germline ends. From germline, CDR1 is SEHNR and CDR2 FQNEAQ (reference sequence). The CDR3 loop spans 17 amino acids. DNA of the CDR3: TGTGCCAGCAGCCAGTCCAACAGGGCCCGAAGCACCTACGAGCAGTACTTC. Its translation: CASSQSNRARSTYEQYF.

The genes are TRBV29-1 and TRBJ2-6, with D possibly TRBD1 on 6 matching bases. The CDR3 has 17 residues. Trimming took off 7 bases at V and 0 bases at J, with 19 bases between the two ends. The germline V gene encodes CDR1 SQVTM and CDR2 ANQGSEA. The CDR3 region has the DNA TGCAGCGCGCAGGGGCCTGGGGGTTACTCTGGGGCCAACGTCCTGACTTTC. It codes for CSAQGPGGYSGANVLTF.

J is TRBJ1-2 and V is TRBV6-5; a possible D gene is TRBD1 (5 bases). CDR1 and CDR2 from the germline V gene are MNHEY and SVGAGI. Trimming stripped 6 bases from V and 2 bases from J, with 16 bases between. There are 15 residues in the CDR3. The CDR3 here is CASSRGGDANYGYTF. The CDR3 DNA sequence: TGTGCCAGCAGCCGCGGGGGTGACGCAAACTATGGCTACACCTTC.

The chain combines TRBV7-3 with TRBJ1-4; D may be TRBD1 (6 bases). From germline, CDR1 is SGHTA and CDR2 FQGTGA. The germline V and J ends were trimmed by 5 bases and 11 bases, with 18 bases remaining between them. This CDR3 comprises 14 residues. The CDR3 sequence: CASSLGAGEDKLFF. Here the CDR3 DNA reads TGTGCCAGCAGCCTGGGGGCAGGGGAGGACAAACTGTTTTTT.

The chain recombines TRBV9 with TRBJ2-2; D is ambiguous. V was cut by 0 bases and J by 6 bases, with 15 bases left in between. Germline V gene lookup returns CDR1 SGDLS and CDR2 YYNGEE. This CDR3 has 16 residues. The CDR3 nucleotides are TGTGCCAGCAGCGTAGAGTTAAGGGCCCTAGCCGGGGAGCTGTTTTTT. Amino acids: CASSVELRALAGELFF. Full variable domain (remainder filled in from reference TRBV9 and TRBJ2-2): DSGVTQTPKHLITATGQRVTLRCSPRSGDLSVYWYQQSLDQGLQFLIQYYNGEERAKGNILERFSAQQFPDLHSELNLSSLELGDSALYFCASSVELRALAGELFFGEGSRLTVL.

CDR3 sequence: CASRGGQGAYRGELFF. The CDR3 DNA is TGTGCCAGCCGCGGGGGACAGGGGGCTTATCGCGGGGAGCTGTTTTTT. The chain has TRBV2 and TRBJ2-2; 12 bases fit TRBD1. This CDR3 has 16 residues. CDR1 and CDR2 (germline): SNHLY, FYNNEI. V gave up 8 bases and J gave up 7 bases; unmatched junction bases: 11.

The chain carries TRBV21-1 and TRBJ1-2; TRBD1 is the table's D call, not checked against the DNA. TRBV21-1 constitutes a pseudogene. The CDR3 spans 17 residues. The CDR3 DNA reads TGTGCCAGCAGCAAAGAGGGACAGGGGAGGACGTCGGGTGGCTACACCTTC. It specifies CASSKEGQGRTSGGYTF.

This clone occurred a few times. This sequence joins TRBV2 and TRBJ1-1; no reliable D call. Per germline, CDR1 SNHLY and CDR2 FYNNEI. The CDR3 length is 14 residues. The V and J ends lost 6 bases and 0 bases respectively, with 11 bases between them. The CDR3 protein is CASRVNIMNTEAFF. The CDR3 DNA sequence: TGTGCCAGCAGGGTGAACATCATGAACACTGAAGCTTTCTTT.

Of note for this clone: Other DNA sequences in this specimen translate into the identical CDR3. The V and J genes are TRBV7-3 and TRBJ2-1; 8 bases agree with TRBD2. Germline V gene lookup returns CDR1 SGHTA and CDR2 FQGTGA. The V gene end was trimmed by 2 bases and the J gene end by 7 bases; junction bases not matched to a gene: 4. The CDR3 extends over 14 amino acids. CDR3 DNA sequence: TGTGCCAGCAGCTTAGCGGGGGGTAATAATGAGCAGTTCTTC. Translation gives CASSLAGGNNEQFF. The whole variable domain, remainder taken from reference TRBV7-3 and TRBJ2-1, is GAGVSQTPSNKVTEKGKYVELRCDPISGHTALYWYRQSLGQGPEFLIYFQGTGAADDSGLPNDRFFAVRPEGSVSTLKIQRTERGDSAVYLCASSLAGGNNEQFFGPGTRLTVL.